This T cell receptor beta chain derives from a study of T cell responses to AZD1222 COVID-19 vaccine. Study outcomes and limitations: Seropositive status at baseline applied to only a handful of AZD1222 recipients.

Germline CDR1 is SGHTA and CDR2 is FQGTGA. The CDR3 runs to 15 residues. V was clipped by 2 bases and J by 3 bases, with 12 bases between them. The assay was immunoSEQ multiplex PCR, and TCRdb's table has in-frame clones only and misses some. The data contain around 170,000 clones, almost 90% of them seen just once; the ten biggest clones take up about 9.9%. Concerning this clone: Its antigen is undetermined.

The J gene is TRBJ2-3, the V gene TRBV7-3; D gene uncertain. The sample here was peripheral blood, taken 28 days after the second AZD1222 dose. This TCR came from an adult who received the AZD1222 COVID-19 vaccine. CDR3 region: CASSLAPRRTDTQYF. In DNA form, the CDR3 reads TGTGCCAGCAGCTTAGCGCCCCGCCGGACAGATACGCAGTATTTT.